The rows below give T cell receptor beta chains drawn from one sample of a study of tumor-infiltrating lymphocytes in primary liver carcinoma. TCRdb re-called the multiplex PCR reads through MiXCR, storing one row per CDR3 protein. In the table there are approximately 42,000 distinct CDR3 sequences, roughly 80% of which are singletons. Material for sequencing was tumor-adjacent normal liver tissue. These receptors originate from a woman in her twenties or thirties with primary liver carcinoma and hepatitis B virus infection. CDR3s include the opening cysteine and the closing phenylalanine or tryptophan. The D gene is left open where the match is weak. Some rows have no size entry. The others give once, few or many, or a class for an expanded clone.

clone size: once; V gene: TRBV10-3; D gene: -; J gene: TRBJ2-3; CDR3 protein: CAISEGLVTDTQYF; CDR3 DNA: TGTGCCATCAGTGAGGGGTTAGTCACAGATACGCAGTATTTT
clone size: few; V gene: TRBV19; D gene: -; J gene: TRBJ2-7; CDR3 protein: CASSSGTTSIFEQYF; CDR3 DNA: TGTGCCAGTAGTTCGGGGACAACTTCTATTTTCGAGCAGTACTTC
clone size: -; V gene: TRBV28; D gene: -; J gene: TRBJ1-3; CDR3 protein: CASSLVTGPYSKFGNTIYF; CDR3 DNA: TGTGCCAGCAGTTTGGTAACCGGACCGTATTCGAAGTTTGGAAACACCATATATTTT
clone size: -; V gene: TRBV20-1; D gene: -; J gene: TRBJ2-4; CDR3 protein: CSARANRVDIQYF; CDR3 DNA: TGCAGTGCTAGAGCAAACAGGGTGGACATTCAGTACTTC
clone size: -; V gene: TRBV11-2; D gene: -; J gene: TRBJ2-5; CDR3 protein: CASSTRTGGTKETQYF; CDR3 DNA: TGTGCCAGCAGCACAAGGACGGGGGGCACGAAAGAGACCCAGTACTTC
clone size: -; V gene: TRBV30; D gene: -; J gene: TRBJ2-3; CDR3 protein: CAWSGGFGNQPQYF; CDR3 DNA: TGTGCCTGGAGCGGGGGATTTGGCAATCAGCCCCAGTATTTT
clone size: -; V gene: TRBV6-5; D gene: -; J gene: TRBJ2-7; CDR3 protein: CASSRDSTDGYEQNF; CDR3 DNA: TGTGCCAGCAGCCGGGACTCGACGGACGGTTACGAGCAGAACTTC
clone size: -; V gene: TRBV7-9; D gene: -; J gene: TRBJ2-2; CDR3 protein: CASSFERTITGELFF; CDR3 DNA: TGTGCCAGCAGCTTTGAACGTACGATCACCGGGGAGCTGTTTTTT
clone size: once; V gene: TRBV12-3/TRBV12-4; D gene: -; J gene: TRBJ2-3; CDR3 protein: CASSPLVECPKDTQYF; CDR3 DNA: TGTGCCAGCAGTCCCCTGGTGGAGTGCCCAAAGGATACGCAGTATTTT
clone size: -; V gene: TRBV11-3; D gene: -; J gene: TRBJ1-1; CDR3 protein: CASGQVAPIFAEAFF; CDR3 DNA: TGTGCCTCCGGTCAGGTGGCGCCAATCTTCGCTGAAGCTTTCTTT
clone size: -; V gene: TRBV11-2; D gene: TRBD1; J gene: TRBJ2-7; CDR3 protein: CASSITEGGSWTYEHYF; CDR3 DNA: TGTGCCAGTAGTATCACAGAAGGGGGCTCTTGGACCTACGAGCACTACTTC
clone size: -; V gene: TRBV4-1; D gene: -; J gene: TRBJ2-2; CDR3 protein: CASSLTKKWTSNAGEPFF; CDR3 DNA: TGCGCCAGCAGCCTGACCAAGAAGTGGACGTCGAACGCCGGGGAGCCGTTTTTT
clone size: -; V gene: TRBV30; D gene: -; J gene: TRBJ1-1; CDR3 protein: CAWSVGGRLPNTEAFF; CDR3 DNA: TGTGCCTGGAGTGTAGGTGGCAGGCTTCCGAACACTGAAGCTTTCTTT
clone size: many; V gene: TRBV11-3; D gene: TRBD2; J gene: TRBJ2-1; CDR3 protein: CAGASGSGNEQFF; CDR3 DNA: TGTGCCGGCGCTAGCGGGAGTGGGAATGAGCAGTTCTTC
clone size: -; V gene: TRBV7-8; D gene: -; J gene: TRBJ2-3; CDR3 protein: CASSLEGAGGSTDTQYF; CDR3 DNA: TGTGCCAGCAGCTTAGAAGGGGCTGGCGGGAGCACAGATACGCAGTATTTT
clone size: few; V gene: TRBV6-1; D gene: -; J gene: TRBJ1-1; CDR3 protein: CASSEYRWNTKAFF; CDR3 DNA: TGTGCCAGCAGTGAGTACAGGTGGAACACTAAAGCTTTCTTT
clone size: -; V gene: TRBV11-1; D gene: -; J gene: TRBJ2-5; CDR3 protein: CASSPGDSSQDVQETEYF; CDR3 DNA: TGTGCCAGCAGCCCGGGGGATTCTAGCCAGGATGTGCAAGAGACCGAGTATTTC
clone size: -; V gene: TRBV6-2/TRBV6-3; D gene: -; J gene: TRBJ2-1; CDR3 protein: CANSPYNEQFF; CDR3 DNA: TGTGCTAACAGTCCTTACAATGAGCAGTTCTTC
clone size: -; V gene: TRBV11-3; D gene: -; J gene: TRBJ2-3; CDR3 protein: CAIRFTDTEYF; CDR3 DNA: TGTGCCATTAGGTTCACAGATACGGAGTATTTT
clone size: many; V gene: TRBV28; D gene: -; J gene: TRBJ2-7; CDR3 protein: CASSLSLRNYEQYF; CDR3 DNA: TGTGCCAGCAGTTTATCTCTCCGGAACTACGAGCAGTACTTC
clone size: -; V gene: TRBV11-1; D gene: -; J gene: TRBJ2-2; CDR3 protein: CASSSVGGTNTWEMFF; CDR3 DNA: TGTGCCAGTAGCTCAGTGGGGGGTACGAACACCTGGGAGATGTTTTTT
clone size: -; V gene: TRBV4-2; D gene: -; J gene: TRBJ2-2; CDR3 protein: CASSQPSGLPGATGEMFF; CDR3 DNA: TGTGCCAGCAGCCAACCCTCAGGATTACCAGGAGCAACCGGGGAGATGTTTTTT
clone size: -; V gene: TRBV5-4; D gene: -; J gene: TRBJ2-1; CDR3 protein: CASSSRPAAHFGQFF; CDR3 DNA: TGTGCCAGCAGCTCAAGACCAGCGGCCCATTTTGGGCAGTTCTTC
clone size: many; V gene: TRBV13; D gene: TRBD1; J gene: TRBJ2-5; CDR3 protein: CASSFPTGERGQETQYF; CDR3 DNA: TGTGCCAGCAGCTTCCCGACAGGGGAGAGAGGACAAGAGACCCAGTACTTC
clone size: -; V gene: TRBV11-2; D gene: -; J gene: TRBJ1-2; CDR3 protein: CASNIGQSYGYTF; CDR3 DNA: TGTGCCAGCAACATTGGACAGTCCTATGGTTACACCTTT
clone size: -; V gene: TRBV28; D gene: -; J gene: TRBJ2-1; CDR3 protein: CVSSFEGWQRWNEQSF; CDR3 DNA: TGTGTCAGCAGTTTCGAGGGGTGGCAGAGGTGGAATGAGCAGTCCTTC
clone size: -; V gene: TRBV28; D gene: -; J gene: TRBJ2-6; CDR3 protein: CASGLNMVSSGANVLTF; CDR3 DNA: TGTGCCAGCGGTTTAAACATGGTGAGCTCTGGGGCCAATGTCCTGACTTTC
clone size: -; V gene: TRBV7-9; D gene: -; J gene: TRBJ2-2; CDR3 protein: CASSADTGEMFF; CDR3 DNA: TGTGCCAGCAGCGCAGACACCGGGGAGATGTTTTTT
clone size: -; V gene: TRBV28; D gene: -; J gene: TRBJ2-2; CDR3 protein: CASSLSDTGEPFF; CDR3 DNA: TGTGCCAGCAGTTTAAGCGACACCGGGGAGCCGTTTTTT
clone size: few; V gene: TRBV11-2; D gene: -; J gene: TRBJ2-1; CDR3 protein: CASSPQRGGSSYNEQFF; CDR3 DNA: TGTGCCAGCAGCCCCCAAAGAGGGGGGAGCTCCTACAATGAGCAGTTCTTC
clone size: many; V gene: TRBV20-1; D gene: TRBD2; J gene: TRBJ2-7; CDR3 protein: CSAAGTSSYEQYF; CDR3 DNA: TGCAGTGCTGCCGGGACTAGCTCCTACGAGCAGTACTTC
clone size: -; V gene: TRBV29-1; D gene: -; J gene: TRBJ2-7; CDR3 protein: CSVEGSWSYEQYF; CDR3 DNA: TGCAGCGTTGAAGGCAGTTGGTCCTACGAGCAGTACTTC
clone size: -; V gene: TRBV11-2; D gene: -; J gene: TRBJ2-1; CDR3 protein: CASSLCVGSFYNEQFF; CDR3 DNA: TGTGCCAGTAGCTTATGCGTAGGGAGCTTCTACAATGAGCAGTTCTTC
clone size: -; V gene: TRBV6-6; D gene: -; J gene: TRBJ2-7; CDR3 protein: CASDRDGAYF; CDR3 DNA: TGTGCCAGCGACCGGGACGGGGCCTACTTC
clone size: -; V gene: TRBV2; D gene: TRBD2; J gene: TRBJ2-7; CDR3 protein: CASSGTRDQDYEQYF; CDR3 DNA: TGTGCCAGCAGTGGGACTAGAGATCAAGATTACGAGCAGTACTTC
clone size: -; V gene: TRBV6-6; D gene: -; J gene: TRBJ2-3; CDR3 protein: CASSYAKSADTQCF; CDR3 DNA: TGTGCCAGCAGTTACGCGAAGTCCGCAGATACGCAGTGTTTT
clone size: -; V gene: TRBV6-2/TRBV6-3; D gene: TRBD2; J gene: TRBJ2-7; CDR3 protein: CATSAVGGYPRQYF; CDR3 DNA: TGTGCCACCAGTGCAGTGGGAGGGTACCCCCGGCAGTACTTC
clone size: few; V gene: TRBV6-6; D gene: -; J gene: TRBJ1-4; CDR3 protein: CASSWQGSNEKLFF; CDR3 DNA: TGTGCCAGCAGTTGGCAGGGGTCTAATGAAAAACTGTTTTTT
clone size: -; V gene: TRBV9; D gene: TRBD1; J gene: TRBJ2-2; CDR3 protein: CASSPHPWTGGNTGELFF; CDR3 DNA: TGTGCCAGCAGCCCCCATCCCTGGACAGGGGGTAACACCGGGGAGCTGTTTTTT
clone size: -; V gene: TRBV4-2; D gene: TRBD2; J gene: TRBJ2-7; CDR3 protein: CANSQDRTGGPEEQYF; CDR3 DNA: TGTGCCAACAGCCAGGATCGGACGGGAGGGCCGGAGGAGCAGTACTTC
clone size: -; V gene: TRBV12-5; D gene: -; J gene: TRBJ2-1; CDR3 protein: CASGLPGYDGQFF; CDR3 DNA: TGCGCTAGTGGTTTGCCAGGCTACGATGGGCAGTTCTTC
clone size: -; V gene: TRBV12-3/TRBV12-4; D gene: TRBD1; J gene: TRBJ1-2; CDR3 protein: CANSLGDRAYGYTF; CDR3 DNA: TGTGCCAATAGTTTAGGGGACAGGGCTTATGGCTACACCTTC
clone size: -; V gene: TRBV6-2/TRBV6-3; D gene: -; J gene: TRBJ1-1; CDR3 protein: CASSSRHRPNTEASF; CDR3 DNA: TGTGCCAGCAGTTCTAGGCACAGACCGAACACTGAAGCTTCCTTT
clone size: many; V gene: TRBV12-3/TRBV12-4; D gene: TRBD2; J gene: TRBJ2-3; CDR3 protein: CASSLVAGGPDTQYF; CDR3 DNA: TGTGCCAGCAGTTTAGTAGCGGGAGGGCCGGATACGCAGTATTTT
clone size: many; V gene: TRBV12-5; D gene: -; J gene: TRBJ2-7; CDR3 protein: CASGPRGSMSYEQYF; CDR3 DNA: TGTGCTAGTGGTCCACGGGGTTCTATGTCCTACGAGCAGTACTTC
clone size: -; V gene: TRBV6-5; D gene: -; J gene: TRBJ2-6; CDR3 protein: CASLYSGGPGANVLTF; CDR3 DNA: TGTGCCAGCCTTTACTCTGGGGGGCCTGGGGCCAACGTCCTGACTTTC
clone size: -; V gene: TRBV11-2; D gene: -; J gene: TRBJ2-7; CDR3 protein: CASLGVSYEQYF; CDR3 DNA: TGTGCCAGCTTGGGGGTGTCCTACGAGCAGTACTTC
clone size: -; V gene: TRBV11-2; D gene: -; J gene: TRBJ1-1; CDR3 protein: CASYQVIAFF; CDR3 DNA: TGTGCCAGCTACCAGGTTATAGCTTTCTTT
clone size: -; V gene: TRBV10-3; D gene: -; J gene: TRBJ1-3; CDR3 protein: CAISESVSGDTIYF; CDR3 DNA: TGTGCCATTAGTGAGTCAGTTTCTGGAGACACTATATATTTT
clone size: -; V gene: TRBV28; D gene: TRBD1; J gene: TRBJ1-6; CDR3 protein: CTSSIHRGQVFFTLHF; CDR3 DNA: TGTACCAGCAGTATCCACAGGGGGCAAGTTTTCTTCACCCTCCACTTT
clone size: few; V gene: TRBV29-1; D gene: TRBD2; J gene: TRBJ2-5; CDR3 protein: CSVDIGGAETQYF; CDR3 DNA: TGCAGCGTTGATATCGGGGGGGCAGAGACCCAGTACTTC
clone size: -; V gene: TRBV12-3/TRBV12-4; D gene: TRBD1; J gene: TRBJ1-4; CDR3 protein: CASSSGQGERLFF; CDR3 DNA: TGTGCCAGCAGTTCAGGACAGGGGGAAAGACTGTTTTTT